This record covers a single T cell receptor (beta chain). Its matching antigen is unknown. This sample stems from a study of cytomegalovirus exposure and HLA in healthy donors. For the study at large: The Caucasian-associated ancestry cluster held roughly 81% of more than 350 genotyped donors.

Use of 60 Vbeta and 13 Jbeta primers characterized the PCR. Per the original data handling: In a later analysis, 60 million to 90 million unique TCR beta chains included roughly 11 million shared by two or more donors. Clones were read by immunoSEQ multiplex PCR, and TCRdb kept only the in-frame ones, dropping some. V, J and clone size were drawn from that table, and D and trimming were deduced from the DNA. The sample consists of about 98,000 clones, more than 65% of them appearing once. V shed 5 bases and J 7 bases; nucleotides not matched to a gene: 6. Germline CDR1 and CDR2: LGHNT and FRNRAP. This CDR3 is built from 15 residues. Study-wide results and caveats: In vitro data verified a few CMV-associated chains as specific for CMV antigens. Only CMV serostatus was available as immune exposure information.

This receptor was taken from a human donor in good health. The chain carries TRBV12-5 and TRBJ2-2, with 11 bases fitting TRBD2. Sequencing was carried out using PBMCs. The CDR3: CASGPPSGGIGELFF. CDR3 sequence (DNA): TGTGCTAGTGGTCCACCTAGCGGGGGGATCGGGGAGCTGTTTTTT.